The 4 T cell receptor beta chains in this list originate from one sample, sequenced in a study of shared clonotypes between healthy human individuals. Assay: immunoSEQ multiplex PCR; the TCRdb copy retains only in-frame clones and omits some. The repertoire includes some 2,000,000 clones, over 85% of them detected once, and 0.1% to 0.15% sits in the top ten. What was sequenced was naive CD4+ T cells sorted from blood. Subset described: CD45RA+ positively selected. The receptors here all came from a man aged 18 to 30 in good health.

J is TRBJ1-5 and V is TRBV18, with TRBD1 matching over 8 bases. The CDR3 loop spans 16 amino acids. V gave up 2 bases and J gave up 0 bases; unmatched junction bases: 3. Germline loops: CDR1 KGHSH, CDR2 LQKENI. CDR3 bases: TGTGCCAGCTCACCAGACAGGGGTTATAGCAATCAGCCCCAGCATTTT. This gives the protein CASSPDRGYSNQPQHF. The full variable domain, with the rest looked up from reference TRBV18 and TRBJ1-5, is NAGVMQNPRHLVRRRGQEARLRCSPMKGHSHVYWYRQLPEEGLKFMVYLQKENIIDESGMPKERFSAEFPKEGPSILRIQQVVRGDSAAYFCASSPDRGYSNQPQHFGDGTRLSIL.

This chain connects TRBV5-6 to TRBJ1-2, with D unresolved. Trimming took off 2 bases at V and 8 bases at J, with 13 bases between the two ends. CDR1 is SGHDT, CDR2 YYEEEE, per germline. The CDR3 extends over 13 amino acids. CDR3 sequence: CASSFRQVGGYTF. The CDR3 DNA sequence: TGTGCCAGCAGCTTCCGGCAGGTGGGCGGCTACACCTTC. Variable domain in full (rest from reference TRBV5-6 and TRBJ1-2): DAGVTQSPTHLIKTRGQQVTLRCSPKSGHDTVSWYQQALGQGPQFIFQYYEEEERQRGNFPDRFSGHQFPNYSSELNVNALLLGDSALYLCASSFRQVGGYTFGSGTRLTVV.

CDR3 amino acids: CASSPTSSTDTQYF. As DNA, the CDR3 is TGTGCCAGCAGTCCAACCTCTAGCACAGATACGCAGTATTTT. This chain uses TRBV27 with TRBJ2-3; D gene unclear. V was trimmed by 5 bases and J by 0 bases, leaving 9 bases between them. Germline V gives CDR1 MNHEY, CDR2 SMNVEV (reference sequence). CDR3 length equals 14 residues.

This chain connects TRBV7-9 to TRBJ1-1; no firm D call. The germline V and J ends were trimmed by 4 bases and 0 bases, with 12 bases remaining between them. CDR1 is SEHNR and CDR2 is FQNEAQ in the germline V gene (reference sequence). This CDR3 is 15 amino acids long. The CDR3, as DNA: TGTGCCAGCAGCTCAGACCCAAGCTTGAACACTGAAGCTTTCTTT. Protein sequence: CASSSDPSLNTEAFF.